This record looks at one TCR beta chain sequence and its context. Its target is not known. Only in-frame clones appear in the TCRdb table, and some are missing; sequencing was by immunoSEQ multiplex PCR. The table has over 150,000 clones, approximately 89% seen once; the top ten hold nearly 3.5%. This CDR3 region has 16 residues. The V and J ends lost 2 bases and 0 bases, in that order; junction bases with no gene match: 3. Germline CDR1 SGDLS, CDR2 YYNGEE. This entry is derived from a study of T cell responses to AZD1222 COVID-19 vaccine. Study-wide findings and caveats: Variant regions that are unmutated are reportedly the target of nearly half of spike-specific TCRs. Just 5 or 6 AZD1222 recipients tested seropositive at baseline. Across spike, vaccine-associated CD4 TCRs were found, dominant at 160-218 and 743-854. None of the repertoires were sampled until the peak T cell response had passed.

The chain employs TRBV9 and TRBJ2-1, with TRBD2 matching over 9 bases. Source: peripheral blood, taken 28 days after the second AZD1222 dose. The receptor was derived from an adult who received the AZD1222 COVID-19 vaccine. The CDR3 reads CASSVHSGSSYNEQFF. The CDR3 DNA follows: TGTGCCAGCAGCGTTCATAGCGGGAGCTCCTACAATGAGCAGTTCTTC.